Listed below are T cell receptor beta chains from one sample, sequenced in a study of cytotoxic CD8 clonotypes in ibrutinib-treated CLL. This table comes from immunoSEQ multiplex PCR, and its TCRdb copy is limited to in-frame clones, with some not included. The table includes about 160,000 clones, roughly four fifths detected once. The sample was PBMCs, taken after 24 months of ibrutinib treatment. Receptors were obtained from a human donor with chronic lymphocytic leukemia. Each CDR3 is given with its conserved first and last residue. The order of the fields is clone size, D gene, J gene, V gene, CDR3 DNA, CDR3 protein. D genes are given only for firm matches. Size tells how often a clone was seen (once, few, many) or the class of an expanded clone, and some rows leave it out.

>NA|TRBD1|TRBJ1-1|TRBV7-9
TGTGCCAGCAGCTTAAGGACAGGGAACACTGAAGCTTTCTTT
CASSLRTGNTEAFF
>NA|NA|TRBJ1-1|TRBV14
TGTGCCAGCAGCCAAGATAGTCTCTCGTGGGCTGAAGCTTTCTTT
CASSQDSLSWAEAFF
>NA|TRBD2|TRBJ2-7|TRBV15
TGTGCCACCAGCAGAGCAGGACTAGCGGCCTACGAGCAGTACTTC
CATSRAGLAAYEQYF
>NA|TRBD2|TRBJ2-1|TRBV28
TGTGCCAGCAGCTTGAATAGCGGGCTTGTCAGGCAGTTCTTC
CASSLNSGLVRQFF
>NA|NA|TRBJ2-1|TRBV28
TGTGCCAGCATATCGGACGTCCAGCAGTTCTTC
CASISDVQQFF
>once|NA|TRBJ2-3|TRBV27
TGTGCCAGCAGATCCAGGGATTCAACAGATACGCAGTATTTT
CASRSRDSTDTQYF
>NA|NA|TRBJ2-7|TRBV9
TGTGCCAGCAGCGTAGATCCCGTTCCTACGAGGGAGCAGTACTTC
CASSVDPVPTREQYF
>NA|TRBD1|TRBJ2-2|TRBV28
TGTGCCAGCAGTTTTGAGGGACAGGGAAACACCGGGGAGCTGTTTTTT
CASSFEGQGNTGELFF
>NA|NA|TRBJ1-1|TRBV14
TGTGCCAGCAGCCTCCCAGGGCGGAACACTGAAGCTTTCTTT
CASSLPGRNTEAFF
>NA|NA|TRBJ2-7|TRBV5-1
TGCGCCAGCAGCTTAGGGGCAGGGGCTACCTACGAGCAGTACTTC
CASSLGAGATYEQYF
>NA|NA|TRBJ1-5|TRBV2
TGTGCCAGCAGTGAAGATGTCCCCACGAGGGGGGCGCGGAGCAATCAGCCCCAGCATTTT
CASSEDVPTRGARSNQPQHF
>NA|NA|TRBJ1-1|TRBV4-1
TGCGCCAGCAGCTCCCGGGGGAACACTGAAGCTTTCTTT
CASSSRGNTEAFF
>NA|NA|TRBJ1-1|TRBV5-4
TGTGCCAGCAGCTTGATCGCCAGGCCTGAAGCTTTCTTT
CASSLIARPEAFF
>NA|TRBD1|TRBJ1-2|TRBV18
TGTGCCAGCTCACGAACTCAGGGGGTTAGCTATGGCTACACCTTC
CASSRTQGVSYGYTF
>NA|NA|TRBJ2-1|TRBV7-2
TGTGCCAGCAGCCACCGGAACAGGCAGGGGGAGCAGTTCTTC
CASSHRNRQGEQFF
>NA|TRBD1|TRBJ1-2|TRBV15
TGTGCCACCAGCAGGGCTGACAGGGGGCGGGATGGCTACACCTTC
CATSRADRGRDGYTF
>once|NA|TRBJ2-3|TRBV5-1
TGCGCCAGCAGCTTGGGGTTGTTGGGGGGCACAGATACGCAGTATTTT
CASSLGLLGGTDTQYF
>NA|TRBD2|TRBJ2-1|TRBV19
TGTGCCAGTAGTAGGCTAGCGGGAGAGGGGTATGAGCAGTTCTTC
CASSRLAGEGYEQFF
>once|NA|TRBJ2-1|TRBV9
TGTGCCAGCAGCGTTTTGGGGACCAATGAGCAGTTCTTC
CASSVLGTNEQFF
>few|TRBD1|TRBJ1-5|TRBV2
TGTGCCAGCAGCACCGACAGGGCGGTCAATCAGCCCCAGCATTTT
CASSTDRAVNQPQHF
>NA|TRBD1|TRBJ1-2|TRBV18
TGTGCCAGCTCACCCAGACAGGGTGATGGCTACACCTTC
CASSPRQGDGYTF
>NA|NA|TRBJ1-5|TRBV7-2
TGTGCCAGCAGCTTAGGGCTCAATCAGCCCCAGCATTTT
CASSLGLNQPQHF
>NA|NA|TRBJ1-3|TRBV5-1
TGCGCCAGCAGCTTGCTGGGGTACTCTGGAAACACCATATATTTT
CASSLLGYSGNTIYF
>NA|TRBD1|TRBJ2-2|TRBV27
TGTGCCAGCAGTTTTAGCCCCCAGGGGGCGCGAGACGGGGAGCTGTTTTTT
CASSFSPQGARDGELFF
>NA|NA|TRBJ1-6|TRBV18
TGTGCCAGCTCACCAGGGGGAAATTCACCCCTCCACTTT
CASSPGGNSPLHF
>NA|NA|TRBJ2-7|TRBV15
TGTGCCACCCGGCCCTACAGGAGCTCCTACGAGCAGTACTTC
CATRPYRSSYEQYF
>NA|NA|TRBJ2-5|TRBV5-1
TGCGCCAGCAGCTTGGCCGGGGGAGAGACCCAGTACTTC
CASSLAGGETQYF
>NA|NA|TRBJ1-2|TRBV6-1
TGTGCCAGCAAGCCCGGCGGGGCCTATGGCTACACCTTC
CASKPGGAYGYTF
>once|NA|TRBJ1-1|TRBV4-2
TGTGCCAGCAGCCCAGGGGACGTGAACACTGAAGCTTTCTTT
CASSPGDVNTEAFF
>NA|TRBD2|TRBJ2-7|TRBV19
TGTGCCAGTAGTATGATAGCGGGGAGCTCCTACGAGCAGTACTTC
CASSMIAGSSYEQYF
>NA|TRBD2|TRBJ2-1|TRBV5-1
TGCGCCAGCAGCTTGGGCGGCGGGGGGATGGCGTTCTTC
CASSLGGGGMAFF
>NA|NA|TRBJ1-3|TRBV5-4
TGTGCCAGCAGCCCCGACTCAGTTGGAAACACCATATATTTT
CASSPDSVGNTIYF
>NA|NA|TRBJ2-7|TRBV5-1
TGCGCCAGCAGTATGGTAGGGGCTAACTACGAGCAGTACTTC
CASSMVGANYEQYF
>NA|NA|TRBJ2-7|TRBV5-1
TGCGCCAGCAGCTTGGAGGGCCACCCTTTCGGGCAGTACTTC
CASSLEGHPFGQYF
>NA|NA|TRBJ1-2|TRBV5-5
TGTGCCAGCAGCTTAAGACAGAGGACTTCTTATGGCTACACCTTC
CASSLRQRTSYGYTF
>NA|TRBD2|TRBJ2-7|TRBV19
TGTGCCAGTAGTATGGGGACTAGCGGGAGTGGAAGGGAGCAGTACTTC
CASSMGTSGSGREQYF
>NA|NA|TRBJ2-1|TRBV21-1
TGTGCCAGCAGCCGGATGTTGGATGAGCAGTTCTTC
CASSRMLDEQFF